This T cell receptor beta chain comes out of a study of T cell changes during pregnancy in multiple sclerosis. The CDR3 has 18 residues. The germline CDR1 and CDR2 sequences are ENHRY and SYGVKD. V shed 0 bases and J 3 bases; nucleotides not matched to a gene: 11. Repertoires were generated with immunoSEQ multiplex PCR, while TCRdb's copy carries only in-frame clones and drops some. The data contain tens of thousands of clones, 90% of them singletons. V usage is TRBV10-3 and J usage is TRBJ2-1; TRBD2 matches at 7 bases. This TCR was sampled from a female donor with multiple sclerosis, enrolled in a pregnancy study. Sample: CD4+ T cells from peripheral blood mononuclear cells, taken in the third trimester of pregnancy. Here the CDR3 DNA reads TGTGCCATCAGTGAGTCGGAAGAATCTAGCGGTCACTACAATGAGCAGTTCTTC. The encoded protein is CAISESEESSGHYNEQFF.